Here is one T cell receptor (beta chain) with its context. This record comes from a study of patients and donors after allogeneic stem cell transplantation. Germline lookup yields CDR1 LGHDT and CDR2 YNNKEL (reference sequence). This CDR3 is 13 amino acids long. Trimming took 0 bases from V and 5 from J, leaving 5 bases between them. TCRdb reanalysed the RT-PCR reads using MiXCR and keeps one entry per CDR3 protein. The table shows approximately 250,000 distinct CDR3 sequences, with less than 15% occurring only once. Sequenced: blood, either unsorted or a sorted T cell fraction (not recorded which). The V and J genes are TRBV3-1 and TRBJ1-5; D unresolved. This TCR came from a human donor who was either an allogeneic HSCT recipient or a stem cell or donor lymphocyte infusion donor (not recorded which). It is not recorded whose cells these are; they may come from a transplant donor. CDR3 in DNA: TGTGCCAGCAGCCAAGATCGTTATCAGCCCCAGCATTTT. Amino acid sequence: CASSQDRYQPQHF.